The TCR beta chain under discussion was sequenced for a study of blood T cell repertoires in COVID-19. Overall study context: Donors in the United States, Italy and Spain gave samples during acute or convalescent COVID-19. T cells, B-cell-depleted T cells, or PBMCs provided the cDNA or gDNA that served as material.

Patients of the Seattle cohort, enrolled during active infection, were followed longitudinally. Under the authors' procedure: The assay estimated nucleated cells by amplifying reference gene primers. Clones were read by immunoSEQ multiplex PCR, and TCRdb kept only the in-frame ones, dropping some. V, J and clone size are those of that table, while D and trimming were read from the DNA. The profile covers 150,000 to 180,000 clones, with more than 75% appearing a single time and around 8% taken by the ten largest. This receptor was identified in a woman aged 60-75 years with COVID-19, enrolled during active disease. Material for sequencing was peripheral blood.

Written as DNA, the CDR3 is TGTGCCAGCTCACGTTTAGAGGCTGGAAACACCATATATTTT. It is translated as CASSRLEAGNTIYF. This chain connects TRBV18 to TRBJ1-3; D unclear. The CDR3 runs 14 residues. The V end lost 4 bases, the J end lost 2 bases, and 9 bases lay between the germline ends. Germline V gene data show CDR1 as KGHSH and CDR2 as LQKENI.